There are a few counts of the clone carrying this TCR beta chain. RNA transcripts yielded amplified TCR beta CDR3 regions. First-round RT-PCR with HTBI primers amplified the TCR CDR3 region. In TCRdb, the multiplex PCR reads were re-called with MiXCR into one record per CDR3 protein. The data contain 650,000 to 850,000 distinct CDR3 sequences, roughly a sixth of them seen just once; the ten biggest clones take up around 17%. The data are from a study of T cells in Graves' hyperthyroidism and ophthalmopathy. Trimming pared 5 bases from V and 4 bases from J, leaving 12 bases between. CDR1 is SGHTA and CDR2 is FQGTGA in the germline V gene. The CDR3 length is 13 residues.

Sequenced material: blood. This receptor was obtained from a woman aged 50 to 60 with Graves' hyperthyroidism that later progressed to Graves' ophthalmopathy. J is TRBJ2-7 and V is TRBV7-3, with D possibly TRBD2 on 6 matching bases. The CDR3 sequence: CASSVGTPYEQYF. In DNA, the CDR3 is TGTGCCAGCAGCGTCGGGACTCCTTACGAGCAGTACTTC. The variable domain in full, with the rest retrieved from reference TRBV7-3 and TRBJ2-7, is GAGVSQTPSNKVTEKGKYVELRCDPISGHTALYWYRQSLGQGPEFLIYFQGTGAADDSGLPNDRFFAVRPEGSVSTLKIQRTERGDSAVYLCASSVGTPYEQYFGPGTRLTVT.